In this sample, the clone carrying this TCR beta chain turned up a few times. This sample is drawn from a study of cytomegalovirus exposure and HLA in healthy donors. Germline V gene lookup returns CDR1 SGHNT and CDR2 YYREEE (reference sequence). Trimming took off 2 bases at V and 1 base at J, with 12 bases between the two ends. This CDR3 has 15 residues. Primers included in the PCR were 60 Vbeta and 13 Jbeta primers. TCRdb's copy holds only in-frame clones and misses some; the assay was immunoSEQ multiplex PCR. This table holds 150,000 to 180,000 clones, 75% to 85% found once. The J gene is TRBJ2-5, the V gene TRBV5-4, with D tentatively TRBD1 (6 bases). The sequencing sample was made of PBMCs. This TCR derives from a woman in her thirties or forties in good health and CMV-seropositive. CDR3 protein: CASSLGGPLQETQYF. The DNA of the CDR3 is TGTGCCAGCAGCTTAGGGGGTCCCCTCCAAGAGACCCAGTACTTC.